This T cell receptor beta chain was documented in a study of patients and donors after allogeneic stem cell transplantation. Per germline, CDR1 ENHRY and CDR2 SYGVKD. Trimming took 2 bases from V and 1 from J, leaving 5 bases between them. This CDR3 has 13 amino acids. TCRdb passed the RT-PCR reads through MiXCR, listing each CDR3 protein once. This sample has about a million distinct CDR3 sequences; under 20% occur once, and the top ten carry roughly 6.4%. The material sequenced was blood, either unsorted or a sorted T cell fraction (not recorded which). The J gene is TRBJ1-1, the V gene TRBV10-3; D ambiguous. The origin of this receptor is a human donor who was either an allogeneic HSCT recipient or a stem cell or donor lymphocyte infusion donor (not recorded which). It is not recorded whose cells these are; they may come from a transplant donor. CDR3 nucleotides: TGTGCCATCAGTGAGGGTCCGAACACTGAAGCTTTCTTT. This translates into CAISEGPNTEAFF.